In this sample, the clone carrying this TCR beta chain turned up many times. Its target is not known. A unique molecular identifier was carried by every single TCR cDNA molecule. A single record per CDR3 protein comes from TCRdb applying MiXCR to the 5' RACE reads. The sample lists around 100,000 distinct CDR3 sequences; around 4.8% were seen once. The data were taken from a study of spatial heterogeneity in lung cancer. Overall study: For tumor regions, TCR transcript counts showed a strong correlation with a T cell module score derived from matched bulk RNA-seq. Mean representation of each unique TCR and UMI combination in the raw reads exceeded 8.5 occurrences.

CDR3 size: 14 residues. Trimming shortened V by 0 bases and J by 7 bases, and 12 bases separated the two germline ends. Germline loops: CDR1 LNHNV, CDR2 YYDKDF (reference sequence). Time point given: sample taken at primary tumor resection. Study results and caveats: Counts that tracked tumor mutation counts were those of expanded intratumoral alpha and beta TCRs.

Material: lung tumor tissue, obtained at surgery. The TCR comes from a male donor with early-stage non-small cell lung cancer. The chain combines TRBV15 with TRBJ1-1; D not resolved. The CDR3 bases are TGTGCCACCAGCAGAGACAATGGGGTGGGTGAAGCTTTCTTT. This encodes CATSRDNGVGEAFF. The whole variable domain, filled in from reference TRBV15 and TRBJ1-1, reads DAMVIQNPRYQVTQFGKPVTLSCSQTLNHNVMYWYQQKSSQAPKLLFHYYDKDFNNEADTPDNFQSRRPNTSFCFLDIRSPGLGDTAMYLCATSRDNGVGEAFFGQGTRLTVV.